The present entry profiles one T cell receptor (beta chain) with its context. No cognate antigen has been identified for it. No much larger clone exists at a distance of one base, and base qualities are not known. Reading the germline V gene gives CDR1 SGHTA and CDR2 FQGTGA. There are 16 amino acids in the CDR3, from cysteine to phenylalanine inclusive. Only CDR3 DNA remains: 48 bases, in frame from the first base. Relative to germline, V is missing 3 bases and J is missing 2 bases, with 4 bases of the junction outside any gene match. To sequence the TCRbeta CDR3 region, genomic DNA was isolated from the sorted cells. The immunoSEQ Assay was used to sequence the TCRbeta CDR3 regions. TCRdb limited this immuneACCESS table to in-frame rearrangements with V and J called. A share of clones is missing; checked studies link under half to unresolved V genes, and the rest is unexplained. This sample has tens of thousands of clones in its table, and approximately 90% of those were observed once. The leading ten clones occupy 0.4% to 0.6% of the sample.

The trial excluded patients who had a history of autoimmune disease or who were on systemic immunosuppression. In every dose cohort, peripheral blood was drawn for TCR sequencing at baseline, cycle 4 day 1, and cycle 7 day 1. Samples were obtained from an open-label, multicenter, first-in-human phase I dose-escalation trial of ivuxolimab. The trial enrolled adults with locally advanced or metastatic head and neck squamous cell, hepatocellular, melanoma or renal cell carcinoma. Before TCR sequencing, CD4+ and CD8+ T cells were separately sorted from peripheral blood. The data belong to a study of OX40 agonist ivuxolimab in advanced cancers. With regard to the full study: Ivuxolimab was a fully human IgG2 agonistic monoclonal antibody targeting the costimulatory receptor OX40 (CD134). In the dose-escalation cohort, 82.7% of patients were male, and the mean age was approximately 60 years, with a range of about 23 to 90. The paper describes the monotherapy dose-escalation part (N of about 54 patients) of the phase I trial of ivuxolimab. The point of sequencing TCRbeta in the periphery was to test whether ivuxolimab changed TCR sequence diversity and drove clonal T-cell expansion. Among the roughly 50 dose-escalation patients, some 19 had hepatocellular carcinoma, 15 or so melanoma, 9 renal cell carcinoma and 9 head and neck cancer. Partial responses occurred in three dose-escalation patients: two with cutaneous melanoma and one with hepatocellular carcinoma. Patients were allowed to have had prior anti-PD-1, anti-PD-L1 or anti-CTLA-4 therapy, and approximately 40% of the dose-escalation patients had been treated with checkpoint inhibitors. Intravenous ivuxolimab was administered to patients every 2 weeks at six dose levels: 0.01, 0.1, 0.3, 1.5, 3 and 10 mg/kg.

What the authors observed across the whole study: On average, CD8+ T cells showed more expanded clones than CD4+ T cells after ivuxolimab. Low levels of normalized T-cell clonal expansion were also seen in some nonresponding patients. The antigen specificity of the peripheral T cells that underwent clonal expansion was not determined. At doses of 0.1 to 3.0 mg/kg, clonal expansion of both CD4+ and CD8+ T cells in blood was seen between baseline and week 6. In partial responders in the 0.1-3.0 mg/kg groups, normalized peripheral clonal expansion was found to be among the lowest, especially among CD8+ T cells.

The sample was CD4+ or CD8+ T cells sorted from blood, taken in a trial of the OX40 agonist ivuxolimab. The chain couples TRBV7-3 to TRBJ2-1, with TRBD1 matching 10 junction bases. This clonotype was sampled from an adult with an advanced solid tumor such as melanoma, head and neck, liver or kidney cancer. In nucleotide form, the sequence is TGTGCCAGCAGCTTCGGGACAGGGGAAGCCTACAATGAGCAGTTCTTC. It translates to CASSFGTGEAYNEQFF.